This TCR beta chain was documented in a study of blood T cell repertoires in COVID-19. Study summary: Sites in the United States, Italy and Spain provided acute and convalescent COVID-19 samples.

Cohorts were assigned according to the clinical history that participants reported. The CDR3 is made up of 13 amino acids. Germline CDR1 is KGHDR and CDR2 is SFDVKD. Trimming stripped 4 bases from V and 4 bases from J, with 8 bases between. Profiled with immunoSEQ multiplex PCR; TCRdb holds only in-frame clones, not every one. The table includes 200,000 to 250,000 clones, over 75% detected once. The receptor was isolated from a woman in her thirties who had been exposed to COVID-19. This chain links TRBV24-1 with TRBJ2-3; D is unresolved. Sample: PBMCs or T cells enriched from blood (not recorded which). The CDR3 spells CATSEQGADTQYF. Here the CDR3 DNA reads TGTGCCACCAGTGAACAAGGAGCAGATACGCAGTATTTT.